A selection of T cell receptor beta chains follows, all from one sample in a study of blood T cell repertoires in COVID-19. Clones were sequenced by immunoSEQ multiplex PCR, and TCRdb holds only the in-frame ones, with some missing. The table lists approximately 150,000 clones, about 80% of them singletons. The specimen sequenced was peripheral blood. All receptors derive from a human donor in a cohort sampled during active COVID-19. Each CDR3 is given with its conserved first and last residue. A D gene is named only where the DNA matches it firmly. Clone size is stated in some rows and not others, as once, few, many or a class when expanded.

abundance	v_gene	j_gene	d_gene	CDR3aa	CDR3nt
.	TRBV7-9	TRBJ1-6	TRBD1	CASSPDRVNSPLHF	TGTGCCAGCAGCCCCGACAGGGTGAATTCACCCCTCCACTTT
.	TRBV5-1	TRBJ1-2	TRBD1	CASSLVTGFKRDGYTF	TGCGCCAGCAGCTTGGTGACAGGGTTTAAAAGGGATGGCTACACCTTC
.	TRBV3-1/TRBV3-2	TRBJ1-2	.	CASSQDAQAYGYTF	TGTGCCAGCAGCCAAGACGCCCAGGCCTATGGCTACACCTTC
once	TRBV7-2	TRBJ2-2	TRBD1	CASSLDRGSTGELFF	TGTGCCAGCAGCCTCGACAGGGGTAGCACCGGGGAGCTGTTTTTT
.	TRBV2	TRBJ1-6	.	CASGDSRVLSPLHF	TGTGCCAGCGGAGACAGCCGCGTGTTGTCACCCCTCCACTTT
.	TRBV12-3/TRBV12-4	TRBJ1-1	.	CASGPPGGIEAFF	TGTGCCAGCGGTCCCCCCGGGGGGATTGAAGCTTTCTTT
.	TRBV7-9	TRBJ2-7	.	CASSFPGFYEQYF	TGTGCCAGCAGCTTTCCGGGGTTCTACGAGCAGTACTTC
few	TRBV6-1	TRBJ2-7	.	CASSDRRRGRDHEQYF	TGTGCCAGCAGTGATCGGAGGAGGGGGCGAGACCACGAGCAGTACTTC
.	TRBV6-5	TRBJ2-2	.	CASAAAAETGELFF	TGTGCCAGCGCCGCAGCGGCCGAGACCGGGGAGCTGTTTTTT
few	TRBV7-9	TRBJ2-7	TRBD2	CASSRMPGLAGVEQYF	TGTGCCAGCAGCCGAATGCCCGGCCTAGCGGGGGTTGAGCAGTACTTC
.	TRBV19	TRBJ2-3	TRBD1	CASSTTGASTDTQYF	TGTGCCAGTAGCACGACAGGGGCGAGCACAGATACGCAGTATTTT
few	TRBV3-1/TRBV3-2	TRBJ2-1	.	CASSARRAIDEQFF	TGTGCCAGCAGCGCGAGGAGGGCCATCGATGAGCAGTTCTTC
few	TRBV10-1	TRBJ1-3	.	CASSEFGTGIGNTIYF	TGCGCCAGCAGTGAATTTGGAACAGGGATCGGAAACACCATATATTTT
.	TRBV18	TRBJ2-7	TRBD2	CASSPLTSFFYEQYF	TGTGCCAGCTCACCACTGACTAGCTTCTTCTACGAGCAGTACTTC
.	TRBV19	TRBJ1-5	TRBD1	CASSINARGQVGPQHF	TGTGCCAGTAGTATAAATGCCAGGGGGCAGGTTGGGCCCCAGCATTTT
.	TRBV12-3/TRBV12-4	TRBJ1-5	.	CASSLALSQPQHF	TGTGCCAGCAGTTTAGCGCTAAGTCAGCCCCAGCATTTT
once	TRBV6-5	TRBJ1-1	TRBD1	CASSYSGTGRNTEAFF	TGTGCCAGCAGTTACTCCGGGACAGGGAGGAACACTGAAGCTTTCTTT
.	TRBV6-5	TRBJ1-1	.	CASKTFGNTEAFF	TGTGCTTCTAAAACCTTCGGGAACACTGAAGCTTTCTTT
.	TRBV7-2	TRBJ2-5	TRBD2	CASSLVSGGVQETQYF	TGTGCCAGCAGCTTAGTAAGCGGGGGTGTTCAAGAGACCCAGTACTTC
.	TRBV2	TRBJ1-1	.	CASIQTQNTEAFF	TGTGCCAGCATCCAGACACAGAACACTGAAGCTTTCTTT
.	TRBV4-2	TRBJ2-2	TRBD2	CASSQDGQRGLAGSTGELFF	TGTGCCAGCAGCCAAGATGGCCAAAGGGGGCTAGCGGGAAGTACCGGGGAGCTGTTTTTT
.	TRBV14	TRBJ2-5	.	CASSRRQDQETQYF	TGTGCCAGCAGCCGGCGTCAGGACCAAGAGACCCAGTACTTC
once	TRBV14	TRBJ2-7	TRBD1	CASSQEGRGIYEQYF	TGTGCCAGCAGCCAAGAGGGCAGGGGGATCTACGAGCAGTACTTC
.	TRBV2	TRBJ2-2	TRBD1	CASSSGTGSGWVNTGELFF	TGTGCCAGCAGCTCCGGGACAGGAAGCGGGTGGGTCAACACCGGGGAGCTGTTTTTT
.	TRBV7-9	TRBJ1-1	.	CASIGGVNTEAFF	TGTGCCAGCATTGGGGGGGTGAACACTGAAGCTTTCTTT
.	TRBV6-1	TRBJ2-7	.	CASSEGRVYEQYF	TGTGCCAGCAGTGAAGGGCGGGTTTACGAGCAGTACTTC
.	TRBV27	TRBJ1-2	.	CASSLSRTGKANYGYTF	TGTGCCAGCAGTTTATCGAGAACAGGGAAGGCTAACTATGGCTACACCTTC
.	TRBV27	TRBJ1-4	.	CAPGGIPEKLFF	TGTGCCCCGGGGGGAATCCCGGAAAAACTGTTTTTT